The clone carrying this TCR beta chain was found a few times. The data derive from a study of T cell repertoires in cytomegalovirus infection. Looking at the study overall: In public TCR beta signatures, there were indications of both CMV infection and matching HLA type.

This CDR3 is 16 amino acids long. V lost 3 bases and J lost 6; bases outside the gene matches: 12. Looked up from germline, CDR1 is SGHTA and CDR2 is FQGNSA. Via MiXCR, TCRdb re-called the reads, giving one row per CDR3 protein. The table has 150,000 or so distinct CDR3 sequences, more than 15% seen once; the top ten hold about 17%. Input material: CD8+ T cells from PBMCs. The origin of this receptor is a human donor in good health (CMV status not recorded). Some clones in this sample may be carry-over from other donors' samples. The chain links TRBV7-2 to TRBJ2-3; 7 bases align to TRBD2. CDR3 DNA sequence: TGTGCCAGCAGCTTCCGACGCGGGGGAGTGGTTGATACGCAGTATTTT. Amino acids: CASSFRRGGVVDTQYF.